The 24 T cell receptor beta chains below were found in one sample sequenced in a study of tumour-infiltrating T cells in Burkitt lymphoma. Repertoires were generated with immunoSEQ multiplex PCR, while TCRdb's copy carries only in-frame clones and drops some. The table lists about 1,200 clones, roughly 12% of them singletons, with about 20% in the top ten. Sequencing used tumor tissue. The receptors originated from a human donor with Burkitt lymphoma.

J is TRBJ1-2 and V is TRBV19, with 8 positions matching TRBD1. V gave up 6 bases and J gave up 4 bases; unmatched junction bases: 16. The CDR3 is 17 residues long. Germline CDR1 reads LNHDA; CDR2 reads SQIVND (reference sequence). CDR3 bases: TGTGCCAGTAGCCACAACCTAGCCCAGGGGGCGTTCTATGGCTACACCTTC. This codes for CASSHNLAQGAFYGYTF. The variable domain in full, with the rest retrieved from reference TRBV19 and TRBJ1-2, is DGGITQSPKYLFRKEGQNVTLSCEQNLNHDAMYWYRQDPGQGLRLIYYSQIVNDFQKGDIAEGYSVSREKKESFPLTVTSAQKNPTAFYLCASSHNLAQGAFYGYTFGSGTRLTVV.

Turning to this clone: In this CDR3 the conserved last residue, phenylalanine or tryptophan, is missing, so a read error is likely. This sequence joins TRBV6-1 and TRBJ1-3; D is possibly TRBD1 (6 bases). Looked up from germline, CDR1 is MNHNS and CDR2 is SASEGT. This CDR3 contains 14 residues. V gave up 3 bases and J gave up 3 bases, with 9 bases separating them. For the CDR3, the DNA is TGTGCCAGCAGTGACGCGGACAGTGGAAACACCATATATGTT. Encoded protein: CASSDADSGNTIYV.

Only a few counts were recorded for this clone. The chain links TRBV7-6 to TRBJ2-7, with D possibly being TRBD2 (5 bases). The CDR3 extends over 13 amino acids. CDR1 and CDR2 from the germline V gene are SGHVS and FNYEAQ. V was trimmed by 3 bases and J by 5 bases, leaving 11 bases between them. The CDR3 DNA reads TGTGCCAGCAGCTTGGCCGAGGGAGACGAGCAGTACTTC. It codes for CASSLAEGDEQYF.

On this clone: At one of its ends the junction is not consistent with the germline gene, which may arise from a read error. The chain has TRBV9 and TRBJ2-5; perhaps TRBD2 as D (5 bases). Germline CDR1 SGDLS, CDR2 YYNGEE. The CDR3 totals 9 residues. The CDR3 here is CASSANGNF. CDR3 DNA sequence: TGTGCCAGCAGCGCTAACGGGAACTTC. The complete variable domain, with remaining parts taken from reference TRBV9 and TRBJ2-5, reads DSGVTQTPKHLITATGQRVTLRCSPRSGDLSVYWYQQSLDQGLQFLIQYYNGEERAKGNILERFSAQQFPDLHSELNLSSLELGDSALYFCASSANGNFGPGTRLLVL.

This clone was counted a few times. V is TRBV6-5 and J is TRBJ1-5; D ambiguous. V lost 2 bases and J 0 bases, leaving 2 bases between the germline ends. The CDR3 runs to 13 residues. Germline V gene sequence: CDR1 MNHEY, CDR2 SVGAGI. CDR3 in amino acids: CASSYNSNQPQHF. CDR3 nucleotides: TGTGCCAGCAGTTACAATAGCAATCAGCCCCAGCATTTT.

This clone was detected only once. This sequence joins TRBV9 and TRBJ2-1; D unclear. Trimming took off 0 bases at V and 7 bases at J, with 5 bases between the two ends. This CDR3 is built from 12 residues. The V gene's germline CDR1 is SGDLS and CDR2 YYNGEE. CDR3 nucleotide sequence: TGTGCCAGCAGCGTAGTTGAGAATGAGCAGTTCTTC. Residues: CASSVVENEQFF. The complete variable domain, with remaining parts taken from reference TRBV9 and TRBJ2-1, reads DSGVTQTPKHLITATGQRVTLRCSPRSGDLSVYWYQQSLDQGLQFLIQYYNGEERAKGNILERFSAQQFPDLHSELNLSSLELGDSALYFCASSVVENEQFFGPGTRLTVL.

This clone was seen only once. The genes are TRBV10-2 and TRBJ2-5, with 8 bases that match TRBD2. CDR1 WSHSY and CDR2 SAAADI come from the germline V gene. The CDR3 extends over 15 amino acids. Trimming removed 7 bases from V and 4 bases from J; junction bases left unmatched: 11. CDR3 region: CASNLAGGVLETQYF. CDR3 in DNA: TGCGCCAGCAATCTGGCGGGGGGCGTATTAGAGACCCAGTACTTC.

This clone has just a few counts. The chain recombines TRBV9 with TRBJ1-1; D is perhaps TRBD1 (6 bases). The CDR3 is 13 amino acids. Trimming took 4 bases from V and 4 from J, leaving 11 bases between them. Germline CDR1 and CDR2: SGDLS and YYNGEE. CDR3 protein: CASSLGGATEAFF. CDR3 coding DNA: TGTGCCAGCAGCCTGGGGGGGGCCACTGAAGCTTTCTTT.

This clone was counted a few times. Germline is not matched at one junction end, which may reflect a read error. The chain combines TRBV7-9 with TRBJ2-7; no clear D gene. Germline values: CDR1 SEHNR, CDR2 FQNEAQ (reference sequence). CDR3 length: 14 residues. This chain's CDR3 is CVSRSLLGHYEQYF. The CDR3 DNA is TGTGTCAGCAGATCCCTCCTAGGGCACTACGAGCAGTACTTC.

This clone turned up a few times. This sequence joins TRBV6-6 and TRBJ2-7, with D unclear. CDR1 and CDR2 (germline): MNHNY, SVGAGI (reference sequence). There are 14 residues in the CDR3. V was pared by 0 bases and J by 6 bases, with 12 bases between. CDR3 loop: CASSYSAQAREQYF. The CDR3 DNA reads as TGTGCCAGCAGTTACTCGGCGCAGGCCCGCGAGCAGTACTTC.

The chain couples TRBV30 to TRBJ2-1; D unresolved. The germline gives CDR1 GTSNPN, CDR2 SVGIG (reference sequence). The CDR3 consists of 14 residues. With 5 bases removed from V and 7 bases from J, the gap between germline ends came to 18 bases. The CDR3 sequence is CAWEPLPRRNEQFF. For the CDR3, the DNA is TGTGCCTGGGAACCGTTGCCCCGTAGGAATGAGCAGTTCTTC.

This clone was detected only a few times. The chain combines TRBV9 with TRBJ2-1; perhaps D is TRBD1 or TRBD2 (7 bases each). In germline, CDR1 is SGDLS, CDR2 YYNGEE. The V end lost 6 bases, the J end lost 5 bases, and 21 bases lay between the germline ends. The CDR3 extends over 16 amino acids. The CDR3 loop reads CASTRTGEGTNNEQFF. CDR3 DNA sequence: TGTGCCAGCACTCGAACAGGGGAGGGGACCAACAATGAGCAGTTCTTC.

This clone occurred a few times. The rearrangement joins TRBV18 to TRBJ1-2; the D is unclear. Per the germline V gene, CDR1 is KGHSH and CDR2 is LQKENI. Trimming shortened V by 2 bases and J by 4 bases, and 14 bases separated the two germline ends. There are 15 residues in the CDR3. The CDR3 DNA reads TGTGCCAGCTCACCAGAGGCGGAGACTAGCTATGGCTACACCTTC. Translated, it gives CASSPEAETSYGYTF.

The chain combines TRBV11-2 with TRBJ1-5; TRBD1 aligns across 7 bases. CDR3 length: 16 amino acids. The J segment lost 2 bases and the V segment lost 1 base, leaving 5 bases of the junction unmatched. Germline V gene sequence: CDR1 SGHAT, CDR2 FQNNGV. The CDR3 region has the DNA TGTGCCAGCAGCTTAGCCCAGGGGGTAGGCAATCAGCCCCAGCATTTT. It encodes CASSLAQGVGNQPQHF. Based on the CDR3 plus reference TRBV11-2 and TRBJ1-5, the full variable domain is EAGVAQSPRYKIIEKRQSVAFWCNPISGHATLYWYQQILGQGPKLLIQFQNNGVVDDSQLPKDRFSAERLKGVDSTLKIQPAKLEDSAVYLCASSLAQGVGNQPQHFGDGTRLSIL.

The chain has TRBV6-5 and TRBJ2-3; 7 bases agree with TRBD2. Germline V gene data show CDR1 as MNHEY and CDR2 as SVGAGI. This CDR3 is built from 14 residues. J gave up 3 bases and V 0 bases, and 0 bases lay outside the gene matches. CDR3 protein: CASSYSGLTDTQYF. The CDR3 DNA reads TGTGCCAGCAGTTACTCGGGACTAACAGATACGCAGTATTTT.

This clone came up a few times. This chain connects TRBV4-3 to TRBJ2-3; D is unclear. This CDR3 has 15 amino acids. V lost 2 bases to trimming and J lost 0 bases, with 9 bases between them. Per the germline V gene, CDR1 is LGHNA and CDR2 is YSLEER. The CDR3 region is CASSQTGVSTDTQYF. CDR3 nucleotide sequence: TGCGCCAGCAGCCAAACTGGGGTTAGCACAGATACGCAGTATTTT.

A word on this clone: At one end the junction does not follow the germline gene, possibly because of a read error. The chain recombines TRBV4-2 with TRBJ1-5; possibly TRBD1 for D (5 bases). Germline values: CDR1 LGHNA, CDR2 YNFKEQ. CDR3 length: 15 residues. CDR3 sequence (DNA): TGTGTCAGCAGCCAAGATAGCGGGGGGAATCAGCCCCAGCATTTT. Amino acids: CVSSQDSGGNQPQHF.

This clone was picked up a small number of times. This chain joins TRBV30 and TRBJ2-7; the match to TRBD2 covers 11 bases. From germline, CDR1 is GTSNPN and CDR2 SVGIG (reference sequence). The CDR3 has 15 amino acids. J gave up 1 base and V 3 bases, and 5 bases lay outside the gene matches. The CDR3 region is CAWSITSGRSYEQYF. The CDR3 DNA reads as TGTGCCTGGAGCATCACTAGCGGGAGATCCTACGAGCAGTACTTC.

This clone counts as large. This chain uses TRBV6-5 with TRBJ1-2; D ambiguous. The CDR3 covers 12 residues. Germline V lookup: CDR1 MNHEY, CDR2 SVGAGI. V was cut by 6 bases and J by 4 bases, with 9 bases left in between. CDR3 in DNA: TGTGCCAGCAGCCCGGGGATCTATGGCTACACCTTC. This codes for CASSPGIYGYTF.

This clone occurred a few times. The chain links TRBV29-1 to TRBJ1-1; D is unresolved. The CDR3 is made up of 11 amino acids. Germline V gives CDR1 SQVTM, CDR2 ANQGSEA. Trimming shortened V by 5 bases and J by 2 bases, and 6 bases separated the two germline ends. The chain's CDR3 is CSVLGNTEAFF. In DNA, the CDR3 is TGCAGCGTTTTGGGTAACACTGAAGCTTTCTTT.

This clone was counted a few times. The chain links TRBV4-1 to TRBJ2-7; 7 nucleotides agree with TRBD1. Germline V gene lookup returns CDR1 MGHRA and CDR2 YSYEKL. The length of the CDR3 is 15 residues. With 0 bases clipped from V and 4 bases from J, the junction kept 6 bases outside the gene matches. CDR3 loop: CASSQEEPGQYEQYF. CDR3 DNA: TGCGCCAGCAGCCAAGAAGAGCCGGGACAGTACGAGCAGTACTTC.

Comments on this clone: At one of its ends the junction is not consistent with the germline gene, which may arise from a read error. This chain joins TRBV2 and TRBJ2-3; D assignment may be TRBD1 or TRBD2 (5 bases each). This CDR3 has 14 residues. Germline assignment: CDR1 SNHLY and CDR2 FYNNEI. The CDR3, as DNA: TGTGCCAGCACGGGATCTGGGGCGAGGGATACACAGTATTTT. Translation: CASTGSGARDTQYF.

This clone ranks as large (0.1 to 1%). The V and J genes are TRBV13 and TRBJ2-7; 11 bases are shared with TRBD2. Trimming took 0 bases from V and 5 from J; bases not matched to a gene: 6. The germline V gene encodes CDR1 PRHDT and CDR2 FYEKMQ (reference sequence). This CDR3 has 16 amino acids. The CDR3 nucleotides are TGTGCCAGCAGCTTAGGCGGGCTAGCGGGAGGCGACGAGCAGTACTTC. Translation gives CASSLGGLAGGDEQYF.

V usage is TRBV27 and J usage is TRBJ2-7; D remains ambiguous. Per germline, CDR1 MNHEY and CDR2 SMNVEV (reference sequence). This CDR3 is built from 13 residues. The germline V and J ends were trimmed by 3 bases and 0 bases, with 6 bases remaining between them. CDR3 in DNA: TGTGCCAGCAGTTTTTCCCGCTCCTACGAGCAGTACTTC. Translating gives CASSFSRSYEQYF.